The clone carrying this TCR beta chain is medium-sized. Its antigen is undetermined. These data originate in a study of early T cells in non-severe SARS-CoV-2 infection. TCRdb analysed the 5' RACE reads with MiXCR anew, one entry per CDR3 protein. The sample includes 10,000 to 13,000 distinct CDR3 sequences, around 4.9% seen only once; the top ten take roughly 9.5%. Findings and caveats of the study: The matching step, a VDJdb search, favored anti-spike CD8 responses and missed private and CD4 specificities.

CDR3 length: 15 residues. Germline V gives CDR1 MNHEY, CDR2 SMNVEV (reference sequence). V gave up 4 bases and J gave up 2 bases; unmatched junction bases: 8. The origin of this receptor is an adult who was a healthcare worker with PCR-confirmed SARS-CoV-2 infection or an uninfected control (not recorded which). The chain is built from TRBV27 and TRBJ2-7; TRBD1 aligns across 7 bases. The specimen was whole blood. CDR3 in DNA: TGTGCCAGCAGTTCCCTGGACAGGATAACCTACGAGCAGTACTTC. It codes for CASSSLDRITYEQYF.